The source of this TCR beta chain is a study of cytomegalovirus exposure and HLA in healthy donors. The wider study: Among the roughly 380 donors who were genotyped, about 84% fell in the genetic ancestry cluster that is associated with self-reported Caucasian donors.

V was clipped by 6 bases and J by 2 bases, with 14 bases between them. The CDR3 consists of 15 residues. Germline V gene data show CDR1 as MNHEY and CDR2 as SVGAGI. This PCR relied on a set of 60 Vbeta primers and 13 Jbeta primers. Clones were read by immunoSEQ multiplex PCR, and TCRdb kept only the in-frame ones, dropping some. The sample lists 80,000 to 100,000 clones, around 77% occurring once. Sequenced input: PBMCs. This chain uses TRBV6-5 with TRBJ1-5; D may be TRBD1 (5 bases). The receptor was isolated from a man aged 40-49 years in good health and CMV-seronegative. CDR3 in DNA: TGTGCCAGCAGCTCGACTCAGGGCCGCAATCAGCCCCAGCATTTT. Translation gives CASSSTQGRNQPQHF.